This entry lists 3 T cell receptor beta chains sequenced from one sample in a study of control samples from healthy donors and cancer patients. The protocol was immunoSEQ multiplex PCR, while the TCRdb copy is restricted to in-frame clones and leaves out a portion. The profile shows some 10,000 clones, just over 90% of them singletons. Sequencing used PBMCs. These receptors all come from a man between 60 and 70 years old with colorectal cancer.

The chain combines TRBV4-3 with TRBJ2-7, with D hard to call. V was shortened by 2 bases and J by 5 bases, with 7 bases between the two germline ends. CDR1 and CDR2 (germline): LGHNA, YSLEER. This CDR3 comprises 12 residues. The CDR3 nucleotides are TGCGCCAGCAGCCAAATGCAGGACGAGCAGTACTTC. This encodes CASSQMQDEQYF.

This chain joins TRBV9 and TRBJ1-1; unclear D gene. Germline V gene sequence: CDR1 SGDLS, CDR2 YYNGEE. Deletions cut 0 bases from V and 2 bases from J, with 8 bases between. CDR3 size: 14 residues. The CDR3 bases are TGTGCCAGCAGCGTAGGGAACGGTAACACTGAAGCTTTCTTT. This gives the protein CASSVGNGNTEAFF. Full variable domain (outside the CDR3, taken from reference TRBV9 and TRBJ1-1): DSGVTQTPKHLITATGQRVTLRCSPRSGDLSVYWYQQSLDQGLQFLIQYYNGEERAKGNILERFSAQQFPDLHSELNLSSLELGDSALYFCASSVGNGNTEAFFGQGTRLTVV.

V usage is TRBV7-9 and J usage is TRBJ2-6; unclear D gene. The V end lost 6 bases, the J end lost 2 bases, and 2 bases lay between the germline ends. The CDR3 spans 12 residues. Per the germline V gene, CDR1 is SEHNR and CDR2 is FQNEAQ (reference sequence). The CDR3 reads CASRAGANVLTF. DNA of the CDR3: TGTGCCAGCAGGGCTGGGGCCAACGTCCTGACTTTC.